One and the same sample provided the 18 T cell receptor beta chains below, sequenced in a study of cytomegalovirus exposure and HLA in healthy donors. PCR was performed using 60 Vbeta and 13 Jbeta primers. TCRdb's table, derived via immunoSEQ multiplex PCR, lists solely in-frame clones and lacks some. The sample yields 150,000 to 190,000 clones, about 68% seen once. Sequences were obtained from PBMCs. Every receptor here comes from a man aged 18 to 35 in good health and CMV-seronegative.

The chain links TRBV28 to TRBJ1-1; D is perhaps TRBD1 (5 bases). This CDR3 is 14 amino acids long. The germline V gene has CDR1 MDHEN and CDR2 SYDVKM. Between the trimmed V and J ends, which lost 7 bases and 6 bases, there was a span of 18 bases. The CDR3 here is CASILAGQAAEAFF. The CDR3 bases are TGTGCCAGCATCTTAGCAGGGCAGGCCGCTGAAGCTTTCTTT. The full variable domain, with the rest looked up from reference TRBV28 and TRBJ1-1, is DVKVTQSSRYLVKRTGEKVFLECVQDMDHENMFWYRQDPGLGLRLIYFSYDVKMKEKGDIPEGYSVSREKKERFSLILESASTNQTSMYLCASILAGQAAEAFFGQGTRLTVV.

The rearrangement uses TRBV27 and TRBJ2-3, with D possibly TRBD2 on 6 matching bases. This CDR3 has 16 amino acids. From germline, CDR1 is MNHEY and CDR2 SMNVEV (reference sequence). The V gene lost 6 bases and the J gene lost 1 base, with 17 bases spanning the gap. DNA of the CDR3: TGTGCCAGCAGGATTCTCCCGGGACTTCGCACAGATACGCAGTATTTT. Encoded protein: CASRILPGLRTDTQYF.

This clone has just one count. V usage is TRBV10-3 and J usage is TRBJ2-5, with 8 bases that match TRBD1. Unmatched junction bases numbered 2, after V lost 4 bases and J lost 4 bases. CDR1 and CDR2 from the germline V gene are ENHRY and SYGVKD. CDR3 length: 13 residues. For the CDR3, the DNA is TGTGCCATCAGTGTTGGACAGGGAGAGACCCAGTACTTC. It yields the protein CAISVGQGETQYF.

This clone was observed once. The chain is built from TRBV28 and TRBJ2-7; D is perhaps TRBD2 (6 bases). The CDR3 totals 16 residues. Trimming removed 7 bases from V and 0 bases from J, with 19 bases in between. Germline assignment: CDR1 MDHEN and CDR2 SYDVKM. The CDR3 nucleotides read TGTGCCAGCACCCACCCCGGAGGGCCGAGCTCCTACGAGCAGTACTTC. Protein product: CASTHPGGPSSYEQYF.

This sequence joins TRBV18 and TRBJ2-7, with D perhaps matching TRBD2 (6 bases). Between the trimmed V and J ends, which lost 3 bases and 0 bases, there was a span of 12 bases. Germline V gene lookup returns CDR1 KGHSH and CDR2 LQKENI. The CDR3 contains 15 residues. CDR3 sequence reads: CASSPTSRGSYEQYF. The CDR3, as DNA: TGTGCCAGCTCACCTACTAGCAGAGGCTCCTACGAGCAGTACTTC.

A few counts support this clone. V is TRBV19 and J is TRBJ2-1; 7 nucleotides agree with TRBD1. J gave up 10 bases and V 8 bases, and 8 bases lay outside the gene matches. The CDR3 has 12 amino acids. Germline V gives CDR1 LNHDA, CDR2 SQIVND (reference sequence). The DNA for the CDR3 is TGTGCCAGTCTAAGGGGACAGCCGGAGCAGTTCTTC. Its protein is CASLRGQPEQFF.

This clone was counted only a few times. The chain has TRBV30 and TRBJ1-1; D possibly corresponds to TRBD1 (6 bases). Trimming pared 7 bases from V and 5 bases from J, leaving 14 bases between. The CDR3 spans 12 residues. CDR1 GTSNPN and CDR2 SVGIG come from the germline V gene (reference sequence). CDR3 sequence (DNA): TGTGCCTTTCAGCGGGGGCGGACTGAAGCTTTCTTT. Amino acids: CAFQRGRTEAFF.

This rearrangement joins TRBV9 to TRBJ2-5; the match to TRBD1 covers 8 bases. In germline, CDR1 is SGDLS, CDR2 YYNGEE. CDR3 length equals 13 residues. V lost 8 bases to trimming and J lost 5 bases; unmatched junction nucleotides: 8. Written as DNA, the CDR3 is TGTGCCAGTACCTCAGGGGGCGGGGAGACCCAGTACTTC. It translates to CASTSGGGETQYF.

The chain combines TRBV4-3 with TRBJ1-2; D possibly corresponds to TRBD1 (5 bases). The ends were cut back, 1 base at V and 8 bases at J, with 14 bases in the middle. The CDR3 contains 14 residues. CDR1 and CDR2 from the germline V gene are LGHNA and YSLEER. This CDR3 is CASSQGGPGNGYTF. CDR3 coding DNA: TGCGCCAGCAGCCAAGGTGGCCCAGGGAACGGCTACACCTTC.

V and J are TRBV4-1 and TRBJ2-6; the D gene is possibly TRBD2 (6 bases). V shed 1 base and J shed 4 bases, with 11 bases lying between them. Germline V CDR1 and CDR2: MGHRA, YSYEKL. The CDR3 loop spans 16 amino acids. For the CDR3, the DNA is TGCGCCAGCAGCCAAGGGGAGGTTCGAGGGGCCAACGTCCTGACTTTC. It translates to CASSQGEVRGANVLTF.

The gene calls are TRBV7-2 and TRBJ1-1; D remains ambiguous. Germline-derived CDR1 and CDR2 are SGHTA and FQGNSA. The CDR3 has 11 residues. With 5 bases removed from V and 11 bases from J, the gap between germline ends came to 12 bases. The CDR3 loop is CASSPLVEAFF. The CDR3 bases are TGTGCCAGCAGCCCCCTGGTAGAGGCTTTCTTT.

The chain combines TRBV27 with TRBJ1-5, with 8 bases identical to TRBD1. This CDR3 spans 15 amino acids. V shed 4 bases, J shed 6 bases, and the junction held 8 bases outside the gene matches. Germline CDR1 is MNHEY and CDR2 is SMNVEV (reference sequence). CDR3 DNA sequence: TGTGCCAGCAGTTCAGGACAGGGAGTCACTCAGCCCCAGCATTTT. It specifies CASSSGQGVTQPQHF.

V usage is TRBV5-1 and J usage is TRBJ2-2; D perhaps matches TRBD1 (5 bases). The CDR3 loop spans 13 amino acids. Germline values: CDR1 SGHRS, CDR2 YFSETQ. Trimming pared 0 bases from V and 7 bases from J, leaving 7 bases between. CDR3 sequence: CASSLVDNGELFF. CDR3 sequence (DNA): TGCGCCAGCAGCTTGGTGGACAACGGGGAGCTGTTTTTT.

The V gene is TRBV4-1, the J gene TRBJ2-1; TRBD2 aligns across 14 bases. Germline CDR1 MGHRA, CDR2 YSYEKL. Trimming removed 3 bases from V and 9 bases from J; junction bases left unmatched: 19. The CDR3 is 20 residues long. CDR3 nucleotide sequence: TGCGCCAGCAGCCACCCGAGGACTAGCGGGAGGTTTACCACCTATATTGAGCAGTTCTTC. It encodes CASSHPRTSGRFTTYIEQFF.

This clone was recorded only once. The chain combines TRBV10-2 with TRBJ2-2, with D tentatively TRBD2 (7 bases). The CDR3 loop spans 15 amino acids. V lost 3 bases to trimming and J lost 5 bases, with 13 bases between them. Germline loops: CDR1 WSHSY, CDR2 SAAADI. CDR3 region: CASSDPGGRTGELFF. The DNA for the CDR3 is TGCGCCAGCAGTGACCCGGGGGGCCGGACCGGGGAGCTGTTTTTT.

This sequence joins TRBV5-4 and TRBJ2-5, with a possible D match to TRBD1 (5 bases). V shed 4 bases and J shed 2 bases, with 15 bases lying between them. The germline V gene has CDR1 SGHNT and CDR2 YYREEE (reference sequence). The CDR3 is 15 amino acids. The CDR3 loop reads CASSPRAGKQETQYF. The CDR3 coding sequence is TGTGCCAGCAGCCCTAGGGCAGGGAAACAAGAGACCCAGTACTTC. The full variable domain, rest sourced from reference TRBV5-4 and TRBJ2-5, is ETGVTQSPTHLIKTRGQQVTLRCSSQSGHNTVSWYQQALGQGPQFIFQYYREEENGRGNFPPRFSGLQFPNYSSELNVNALELDDSALYLCASSPRAGKQETQYFGPGTRLLVL.

This CDR3 is CASSLQGRAGELFF. CDR3 nucleotides: TGTGCCAGCAGCCTCCAGGGTAGGGCCGGGGAGCTGTTTTTT. This chain connects TRBV5-4 to TRBJ2-2; D perhaps matches TRBD1 (5 bases). V was shortened by 4 bases and J by 6 bases, with 13 bases between the two germline ends. The CDR3 has 14 amino acids. Germline CDR1 and CDR2: SGHNT and YYREEE (reference sequence).

The chain uses TRBV27 and TRBJ1-1, with D unclear. The CDR3 is 12 residues long. From germline, CDR1 is MNHEY and CDR2 SMNVEV (reference sequence). The V end lost 10 bases, the J end lost 3 bases, and 12 bases lay between the germline ends. The CDR3 here is CATIGPDTEAFF. CDR3 DNA sequence: TGTGCCACAATTGGGCCTGACACTGAAGCTTTCTTT.